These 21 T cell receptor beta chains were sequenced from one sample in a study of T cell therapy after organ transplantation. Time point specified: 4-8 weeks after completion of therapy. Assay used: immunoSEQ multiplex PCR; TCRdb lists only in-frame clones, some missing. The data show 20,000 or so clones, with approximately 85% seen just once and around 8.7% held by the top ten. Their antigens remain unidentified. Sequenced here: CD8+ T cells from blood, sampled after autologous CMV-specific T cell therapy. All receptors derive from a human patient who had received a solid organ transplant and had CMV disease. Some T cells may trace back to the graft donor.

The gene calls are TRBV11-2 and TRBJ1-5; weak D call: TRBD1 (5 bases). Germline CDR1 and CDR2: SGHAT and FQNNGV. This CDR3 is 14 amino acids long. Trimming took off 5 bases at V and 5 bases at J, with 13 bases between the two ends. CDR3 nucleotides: TGTGCCAGCAGCCTAGGGCAGGGCTATCAGCCCCAGCATTTT. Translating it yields CASSLGQGYQPQHF.

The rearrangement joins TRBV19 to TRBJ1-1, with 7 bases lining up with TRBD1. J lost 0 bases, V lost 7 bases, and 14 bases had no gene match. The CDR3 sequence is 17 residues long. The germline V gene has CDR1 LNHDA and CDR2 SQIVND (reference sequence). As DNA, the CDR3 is TGTGCCAGTATATGGGGGTTAACAGGGGACATGAACACTGAAGCTTTCTTT. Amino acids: CASIWGLTGDMNTEAFF.

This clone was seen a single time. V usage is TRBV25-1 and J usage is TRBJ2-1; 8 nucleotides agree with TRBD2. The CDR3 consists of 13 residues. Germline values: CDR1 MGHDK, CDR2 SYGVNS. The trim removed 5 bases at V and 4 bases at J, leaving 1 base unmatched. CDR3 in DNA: TGTGCCAGCAGTTTAGCGGGGTACAATGAGCAGTTCTTC. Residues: CASSLAGYNEQFF. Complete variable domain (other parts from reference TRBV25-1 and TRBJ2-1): EADIYQTPRYLVIGTGKKITLECSQTMGHDKMYWYQQDPGMELHLIHYSYGVNSTEKGDLSSESTVSRIRTEHFPLTLESARPSHTSQYLCASSLAGYNEQFFGPGTRLTVL.

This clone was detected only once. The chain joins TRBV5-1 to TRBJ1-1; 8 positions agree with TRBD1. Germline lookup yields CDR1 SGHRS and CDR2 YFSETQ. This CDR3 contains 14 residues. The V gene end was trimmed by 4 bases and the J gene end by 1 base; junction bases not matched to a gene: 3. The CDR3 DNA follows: TGCGCCAGCAGCGGCGGACAGGGGAACACTGAAGCTTTCTTT. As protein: CASSGGQGNTEAFF.

The CDR3 nucleotides read TGCGCCAGCAGTGAGCTTTTCTACGAGCAGTACTTC. As protein: CASSELFYEQYF. V usage is TRBV10-2 and J usage is TRBJ2-7, with D unclear. V lost 2 bases and J 3 bases, leaving 5 bases between the germline ends. The CDR3 sequence is 12 residues long. The germline V gene encodes CDR1 WSHSY and CDR2 SAAADI.

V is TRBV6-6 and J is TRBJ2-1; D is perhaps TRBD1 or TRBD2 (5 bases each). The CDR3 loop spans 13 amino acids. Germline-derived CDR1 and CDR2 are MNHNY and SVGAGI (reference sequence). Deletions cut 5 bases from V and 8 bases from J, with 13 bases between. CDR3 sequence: CASSTALGDEQFF. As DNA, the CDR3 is TGTGCCAGCAGTACAGCGCTGGGGGATGAGCAGTTCTTC.

Here the CDR3 reads CASSYSDTQYF. CDR3 sequence (DNA): TGTGCCAGCAGTTATTCCGATACGCAGTATTTT. V usage is TRBV6-5 and J usage is TRBJ2-3, with D hard to call. V was shortened by 3 bases and J by 6 bases, with 4 bases between the two germline ends. Germline-derived CDR1 and CDR2 are MNHEY and SVGAGI. CDR3 length equals 11 residues.

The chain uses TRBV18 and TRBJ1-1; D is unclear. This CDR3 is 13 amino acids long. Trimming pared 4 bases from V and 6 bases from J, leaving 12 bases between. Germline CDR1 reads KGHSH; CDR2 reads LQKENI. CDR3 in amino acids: CASSREGASEAFF. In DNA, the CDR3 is TGTGCCAGCTCACGGGAAGGAGCATCTGAAGCTTTCTTT.

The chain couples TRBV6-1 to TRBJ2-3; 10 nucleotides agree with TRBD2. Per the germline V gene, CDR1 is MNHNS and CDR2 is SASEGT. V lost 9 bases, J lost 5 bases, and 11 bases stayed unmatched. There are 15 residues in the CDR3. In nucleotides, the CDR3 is TGTGCCAGTGAGGCGTCTAGCGGGGGAGTAGATACGCAGTATTTT. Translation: CASEASSGGVDTQYF.

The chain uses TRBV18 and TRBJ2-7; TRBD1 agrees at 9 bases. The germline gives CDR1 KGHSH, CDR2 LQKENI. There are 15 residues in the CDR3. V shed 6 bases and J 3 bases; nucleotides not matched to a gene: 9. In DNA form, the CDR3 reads TGTGCCAGCTCGCCCAGGACAGGGGAGGGCTACGAGCAGTACTTC. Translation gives CASSPRTGEGYEQYF.

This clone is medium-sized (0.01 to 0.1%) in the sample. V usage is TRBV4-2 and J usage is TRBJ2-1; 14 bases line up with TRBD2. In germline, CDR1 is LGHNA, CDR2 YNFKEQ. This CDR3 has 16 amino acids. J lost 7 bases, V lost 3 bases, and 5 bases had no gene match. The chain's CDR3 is CASSQGLAGVSNEQFF. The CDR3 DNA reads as TGTGCCAGCAGCCAGGGACTAGCGGGAGTATCGAATGAGCAGTTCTTC.

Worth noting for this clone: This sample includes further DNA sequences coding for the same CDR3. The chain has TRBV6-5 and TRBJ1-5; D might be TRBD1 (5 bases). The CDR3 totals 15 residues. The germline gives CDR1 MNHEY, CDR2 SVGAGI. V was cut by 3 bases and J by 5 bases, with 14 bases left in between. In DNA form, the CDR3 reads TGTGCCAGCAGTTATAGAGGAGGGGCGGATCAGCCCCAGCATTTT. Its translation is CASSYRGGADQPQHF.

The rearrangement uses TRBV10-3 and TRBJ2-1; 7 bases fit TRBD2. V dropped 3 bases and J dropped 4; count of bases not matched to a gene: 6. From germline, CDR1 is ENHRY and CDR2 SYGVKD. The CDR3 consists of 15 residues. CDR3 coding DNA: TGTGCCATCAGTGATCCCCCCGGGGGGTACAATGAGCAGTTCTTC. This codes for CAISDPPGGYNEQFF.

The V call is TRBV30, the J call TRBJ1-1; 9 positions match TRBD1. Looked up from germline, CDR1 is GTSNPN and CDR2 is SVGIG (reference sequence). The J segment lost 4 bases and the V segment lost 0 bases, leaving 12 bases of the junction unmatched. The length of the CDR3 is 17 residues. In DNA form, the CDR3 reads TGTGCCTGGAGTGTGAAGCGGGACAGGGAACGGGTCACTGAAGCTTTCTTT. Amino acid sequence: CAWSVKRDRERVTEAFF. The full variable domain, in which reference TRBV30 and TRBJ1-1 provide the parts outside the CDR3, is SQTIHQWPATLVQPVGSPLSLECTVEGTSNPNLYWYRQAAGRGLQLLFYSVGIGQISSEVPQNLSASRPQDRQFILSSKKLLLSDSGFYLCAWSVKRDRERVTEAFFGQGTRLTVV.

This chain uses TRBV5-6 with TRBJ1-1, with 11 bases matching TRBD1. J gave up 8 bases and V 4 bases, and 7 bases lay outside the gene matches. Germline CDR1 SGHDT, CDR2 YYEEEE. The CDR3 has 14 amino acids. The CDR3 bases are TGTGCCAGCAGCGACGGACAGGGGGCGTTCGAAGCTTTCTTT. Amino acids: CASSDGQGAFEAFF.

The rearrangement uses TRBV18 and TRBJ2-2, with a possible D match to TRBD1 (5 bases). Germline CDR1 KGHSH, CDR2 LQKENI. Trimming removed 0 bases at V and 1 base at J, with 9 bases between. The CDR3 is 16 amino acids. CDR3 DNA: TGTGCCAGCTCACCACCCTCAGACAGGAACACCGGGGAGCTGTTTTTT. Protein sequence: CASSPPSDRNTGELFF.

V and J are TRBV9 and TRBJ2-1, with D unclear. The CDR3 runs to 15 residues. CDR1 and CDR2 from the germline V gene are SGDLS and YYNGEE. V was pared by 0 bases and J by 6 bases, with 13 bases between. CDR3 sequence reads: CASSVEVGQLNEQFF. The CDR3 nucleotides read TGTGCCAGCAGCGTAGAAGTTGGCCAGCTCAATGAGCAGTTCTTC.

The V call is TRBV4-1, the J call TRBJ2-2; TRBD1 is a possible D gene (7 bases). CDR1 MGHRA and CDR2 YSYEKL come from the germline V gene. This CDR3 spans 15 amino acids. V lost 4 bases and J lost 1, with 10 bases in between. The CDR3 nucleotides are TGCGCCAGCAGCCCAGGGGGGATGAACACCGGGGAGCTGTTTTTT. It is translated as CASSPGGMNTGELFF.

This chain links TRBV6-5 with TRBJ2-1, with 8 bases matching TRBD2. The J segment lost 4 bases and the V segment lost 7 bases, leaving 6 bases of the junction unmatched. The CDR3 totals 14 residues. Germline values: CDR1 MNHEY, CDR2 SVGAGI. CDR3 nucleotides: TGTGCCAGCAATTCGGGACTAGAATACAATGAGCAGTTCTTC. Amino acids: CASNSGLEYNEQFF.

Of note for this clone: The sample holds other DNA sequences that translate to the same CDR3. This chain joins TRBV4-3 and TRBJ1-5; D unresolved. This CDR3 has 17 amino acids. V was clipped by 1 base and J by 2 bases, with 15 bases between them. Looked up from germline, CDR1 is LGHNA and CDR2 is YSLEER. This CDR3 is CASSQGGGGVGNQPQHF. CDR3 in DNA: TGCGCCAGCAGCCAAGGGGGAGGCGGGGTTGGCAATCAGCCCCAGCATTTT.

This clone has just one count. The CDR3 coding sequence is TGTGCCAGCAGAAGGGGGGGATTCAACACCGGGGAGCTGTTTTTT. This encodes CASRRGGFNTGELFF. The chain is built from TRBV6-6 and TRBJ2-2; maybe TRBD2 (7 bases). This CDR3 contains 15 residues. Trimming removed 6 bases at V and 2 bases at J, with 13 bases between. The V gene's germline CDR1 is MNHNY and CDR2 SVGAGI (reference sequence).